One sample yielded the 20 T cell receptor beta chains listed below, sequenced in a study of blood T cell repertoires in COVID-19 (dated by TCRdb to between 2020 and 2021). The protocol used for the library was the immunoSEQ multiplex PCR assay. TCRdb obtained this table from immuneACCESS and retained in-frame rearrangements with V and J assigned. These tables miss some clones; where compared with another copy, unresolved V genes account for less than half of the shortfall, and the remainder is unexplained. In all, the sample holds approximately 220,000 clones, and approximately 84% of those were seen once. The biggest ten clones account for roughly 4.1% of the sample. Sequences were obtained from peripheral blood. The receptor source for this set is a man over 45 with acute or convalescent COVID-19.

V is TRBV25-1 and J is TRBJ2-7, with D maybe TRBD1 (5 bases). CDR1 MGHDK and CDR2 SYGVNS come from the germline V gene. V lost 4 bases to trimming and J lost 3 bases, with 10 bases between them. The CDR3 is 13 residues long. As DNA, the CDR3 is TGTGCCAGCAGTGCGACAGTATACTACGAGCAGTACTTC. This sequence encodes CASSATVYYEQYF.

J is TRBJ1-3 and V is TRBV20-1, with a possible D match to TRBD1 (5 bases). CDR1 is DFQATT and CDR2 is SNEGSKA in the germline V gene (reference sequence). The CDR3 extends over 15 amino acids. Between the trimmed V and J ends, which lost 3 bases and 0 bases, there was a span of 12 bases. The CDR3 DNA reads as TGCAGTGCTAGTGAGGGGCCCATCTCTGGAAACACCATATATTTT. It encodes CSASEGPISGNTIYF.

This chain uses TRBV18 with TRBJ1-2; D ambiguous. This CDR3 region has 14 residues. Trimming cost V 2 bases and J 2 bases, with 9 bases left between them. Per the germline V gene, CDR1 is KGHSH and CDR2 is LQKENI. CDR3 nucleotide sequence: TGTGCCAGCTCACCATTTCAGGCGAACTATGGCTACACCTTC. It translates to CASSPFQANYGYTF.

This clone appeared a few times. The chain is built from TRBV18 and TRBJ1-2; the match to TRBD1 covers 8 bases. The germline V gene has CDR1 KGHSH and CDR2 LQKENI. With V trimmed by 2 bases and J by 7 bases, 3 bases remained unmatched. This CDR3 has 13 amino acids. The CDR3 bases are TGTGCCAGCTCACCATCTGACAGGGGTGGCTACACCTTC. Its translation is CASSPSDRGGYTF.

The rearrangement joins TRBV15 to TRBJ2-1, with 12 bases fitting TRBD2. Per germline, CDR1 LNHNV and CDR2 YYDKDF (reference sequence). The ends lost 6 bases at V and 9 bases at J; junction bases unmatched: 9. The CDR3 sequence is 15 residues long. This CDR3 is CATRLLAGGSVEQFF. The CDR3 DNA is TGTGCCACCAGACTACTAGCGGGGGGATCTGTTGAGCAGTTCTTC.

The rearrangement joins TRBV11-2 to TRBJ2-7; D gene unclear. Germline lookup yields CDR1 SGHAT and CDR2 FQNNGV. Trimming left V 2 bases short and J 1 base short, with 6 bases between. CDR3 size: 13 residues. CDR3 region: CASSLQNSYEQYF. Written as DNA, the CDR3 is TGTGCCAGCAGCTTACAAAATTCCTACGAGCAGTACTTC.

This chain links TRBV7-6 with TRBJ1-3; 7 bases are a match to TRBD1. Germline V gene sequence: CDR1 SGHVS, CDR2 FNYEAQ. This CDR3 has 15 residues. V lost 8 bases to trimming and J lost 0 bases; unmatched junction nucleotides: 7. The CDR3 DNA follows: TGTGCCAGCGCACCGGACAGGAACTCTGGAAACACCATATATTTT. Translating it yields CASAPDRNSGNTIYF. Together with reference TRBV7-6 and TRBJ1-3, the CDR3 gives the full variable domain: GAGVSQSPRYKVTKRGQDVALRCDPISGHVSLYWYRQALGQGPEFLTYFNYEAQQDKSGLPNDRFSAERPEGSISTLTIQRTEQRDSAMYRCASAPDRNSGNTIYFGEGSWLTVV.

V gene TRBV27 combines with J gene TRBJ2-7, with 10 bases lining up with TRBD1. J gave up 2 bases and V 8 bases, and 9 bases lay outside the gene matches. The V gene's germline CDR1 is MNHEY and CDR2 SMNVEV (reference sequence). The CDR3 covers 15 residues. The CDR3 spells CASLSWTGGTYEQYF. In DNA form, the CDR3 reads TGTGCCAGCCTTAGTTGGACAGGGGGTACCTACGAGCAGTACTTC.

The V gene is TRBV5-1, the J gene TRBJ2-7; D is perhaps TRBD2 (6 bases). The germline V gene encodes CDR1 SGHRS and CDR2 YFSETQ. The CDR3 is 13 residues long. V shed 5 bases and J shed 5 bases, with 14 bases lying between them. CDR3 nucleotide sequence: TGCGCCAGCAGAAGGGACTTGCAGGACGAGCAGTACTTC. Amino acids: CASRRDLQDEQYF.

This clone was picked up one time. One end of the junction does not line up with germline, which may come from a read error. The chain couples TRBV3-1 (or the pseudogene TRBV3-2) to TRBJ2-1; 9 nucleotides agree with TRBD1. This CDR3 is 21 amino acids long. In germline, CDR1 is LGHDT, CDR2 YNNKEL (reference sequence). The CDR3 is CASRQDQLTGGNSVGYNEQFF. The CDR3 nucleotides read TGTGCCAGCAGGCAAGACCAGTTAACAGGGGGCAATAGCGTCGGGTACAATGAGCAGTTCTTC.

This chain links TRBV7-8 with TRBJ1-1; D not resolved. This CDR3 has 13 amino acids. In germline, CDR1 is SGHVS, CDR2 FQNEAQ. V was shortened by 3 bases and J by 1 base, with 6 bases between the two germline ends. CDR3 coding DNA: TGTGCCAGCAGCTTTTCAGGGAACACTGAAGCTTTCTTT. Residues: CASSFSGNTEAFF.

This chain connects TRBV19 to TRBJ2-2, with 7 nucleotides matching TRBD1. Germline-derived CDR1 and CDR2 are LNHDA and SQIVND (reference sequence). V lost 6 bases and J lost 0; bases outside the gene matches: 7. CDR3 length: 16 amino acids. As DNA, the CDR3 is TGTGCCAGTAGGGTGACAGGGAGCGCGAACACCGGGGAGCTGTTTTTT. Amino acid sequence: CASRVTGSANTGELFF.

The V gene is TRBV7-2, the J gene TRBJ2-4, with 8 positions matching TRBD1. The CDR3 covers 14 residues. Germline CDR1 reads SGHTA; CDR2 reads FQGNSA. The V segment lost 5 bases and the J segment 6 bases; nucleotides outside the gene matches: 6. This chain's CDR3 is CASSPGDRGNIQYF. The CDR3 DNA is TGTGCCAGCAGCCCCGGAGACAGGGGAAACATTCAGTACTTC.

The rearrangement links TRBV5-1 to TRBJ1-6, with 7 bases that match TRBD1. Trimming cost V 4 bases and J 5 bases; bases outside gene matches: 6. Germline CDR1 SGHRS, CDR2 YFSETQ. This CDR3 comprises 15 residues. As DNA, the CDR3 is TGCGCCAGCAGCAGGGGACAGCCTGATAATTCACCCCTCCACTTT. Residues: CASSRGQPDNSPLHF.

Here the CDR3 DNA reads TGCAGTGCTAGTTCCTACGCGGGGGGGGGAGATCAGCCCCAGCATTTT. It specifies CSASSYAGGGDQPQHF. The V and J genes are TRBV20-1 and TRBJ1-5, with D possibly being TRBD1 (5 bases). Germline lookup yields CDR1 DFQATT and CDR2 SNEGSKA (reference sequence). This CDR3 has 16 amino acids. The V end was cut by 3 bases, the J end by 5 bases, with 20 bases between.

The chain carries TRBV3-1 (or the pseudogene TRBV3-2) and TRBJ1-5, with D unclear. The CDR3 has 15 residues. Germline CDR1 LGHDT, CDR2 YNNKEL (reference sequence). Trimming removed 1 base from V and 2 bases from J, with 9 bases in between. The CDR3 here is CASSQGGWGNQPQHF. The CDR3 bases are TGTGCCAGCAGCCAAGGAGGGTGGGGCAATCAGCCCCAGCATTTT.

J is TRBJ2-1 and V is TRBV10-3; 7 bases are shared with TRBD1. The CDR3 has 16 residues. Unmatched junction bases numbered 14, after V lost 4 bases and J lost 8 bases. Germline-derived CDR1 and CDR2 are ENHRY and SYGVKD. This chain's CDR3 is CAISGTTGRGPDEQFF. The CDR3 DNA reads as TGTGCCATCAGTGGAACGACAGGGAGAGGTCCGGATGAGCAGTTCTTC.

The chain recombines TRBV10-1 with TRBJ2-1, with TRBD2 matching 10 bases. Germline V gene lookup returns CDR1 WNHNN and CDR2 SYGVQD (reference sequence). CDR3 length: 16 amino acids. Trimming at V came to 4 bases and at J to 6 bases, leaving 9 bases not matched to a gene. CDR3 sequence: CASSVGSGGFLNEQFF. The CDR3 DNA sequence: TGCGCCAGCAGTGTGGGTAGCGGGGGGTTTCTCAATGAGCAGTTCTTC.

This chain joins TRBV7-9 and TRBJ1-2; D not certain. Germline V gene lookup returns CDR1 SEHNR and CDR2 FQNEAQ (reference sequence). The length of the CDR3 is 13 residues. V lost 2 bases, J lost 3 bases, and 7 bases lay in between. The CDR3 protein is CASSLNPDYGYTF. In DNA form, the CDR3 reads TGTGCCAGCAGCTTAAATCCCGACTATGGCTACACCTTC.

CDR3 DNA sequence: TGTGCCAGCAGCCGTACTAGCGGGGGGGCGAGTGAGCAGTTCTTC. Translated: CASSRTSGGASEQFF. The chain links TRBV5-4 to TRBJ2-1, with TRBD2 identical over 13 bases. The CDR3 is 15 residues long. After removal of 4 bases from V and 9 bases from J, the junction contained 7 bases not matched to a gene. CDR1 SGHNT and CDR2 YYREEE come from the germline V gene (reference sequence).